This TCR beta chain was documented in a study of cytomegalovirus exposure and HLA in healthy donors. The study drew the donors from its approximately 120-subject validation cohort, separate from the approximately 690-subject first cohort. Trimming took 3 bases from V and 1 from J; bases not matched to a gene: 1. The CDR3 sequence is 15 residues long. CDR1 is LNHNV and CDR2 is YYDKDF in the germline V gene (reference sequence). Method: immunoSEQ multiplex PCR; TCRdb's copy keeps in-frame clones and lacks some. The sample gives roughly 150,000 clones, about 95% of which show up once; under 0.9% is in the top ten.

The sequence derives from a woman between 18 and 30 years old in good health and CMV-seronegative. Sequences were obtained from PBMCs. V gene TRBV15 combines with J gene TRBJ2-3; TRBD2 aligns across 10 bases. CDR3 bases: TGTGCCACCAGCAGTGGACTAGCGGGCACAGATACGCAGTATTTT. It codes for CATSSGLAGTDTQYF.